A selection of T cell receptor beta chains follows, all from one sample in a study of human T cells and chemical hapten exposure. One entry per CDR3 protein results from TCRdb running MiXCR on the RACE reads. This sample has a few hundred thousand distinct CDR3 sequences, with about 6% found just once. The sequences come from whole blood, collected in connection with sensitization to the hapten diphenylcyclopropenone (DPC). Every receptor here comes from a woman in her late teens or twenties with alopecia areata. Some clones in this sample may be carry-over from other donors' samples. CDR3s include the opening cysteine and the closing phenylalanine or tryptophan. D genes are given only for firm matches. Only part of the rows carry a size: once, few, many, or a class if the clone is expanded.

J: TRBJ2-1
V: TRBV11-2
D: TRBD2
size: few
CDR3: CASSIGGTSVNEQFF
DNA: TGTGCCAGCAGCATAGGGGGGACTAGCGTCAATGAGCAGTTCTTC

J: TRBJ2-7
V: TRBV6-2/TRBV6-3
D: .
size: few
CDR3: CAAGRPYEQYF
DNA: TGTGCCGCGGGGCGCCCCTACGAGCAGTACTTC

J: TRBJ2-3
V: TRBV20-1
D: .
size: few
CDR3: CSARGIAGTDTQYF
DNA: TGCAGTGCTAGGGGTATAGCGGGCACAGATACGCAGTATTTT

J: TRBJ1-6
V: TRBV5-6
D: .
size: many
CDR3: CASSLNQGDSPLHF
DNA: TGTGCCAGCAGCTTAAATCAGGGCGATTCACCCCTCCACTTT

J: TRBJ2-6
V: TRBV24-1
D: .
size: few
CDR3: CATSDRGARGGGSGANVLTF
DNA: TGTGCCACCAGTGACAGGGGAGCTCGGGGTGGAGGCTCTGGGGCCAACGTCCTGACTTTC

J: TRBJ1-4
V: TRBV10-3
D: .
size: few
CDR3: CAISESTDELFF
DNA: TGTGCCATCAGTGAGTCGACGGACGAACTGTTTTTT

J: TRBJ2-5
V: TRBV12-3/TRBV12-4
D: .
size: few
CDR3: CASSFQGRSTGKTQYF
DNA: TGTGCCAGCAGTTTTCAGGGAAGGTCAACCGGGAAGACCCAGTACTTC

J: TRBJ1-2
V: TRBV4-2
D: .
size: many
CDR3: CASSQKGSLNYGYTF
DNA: TGTGCCAGCAGCCAAAAGGGAAGTCTCAACTATGGCTACACCTTC

J: TRBJ1-6
V: TRBV9
D: .
size: .
CDR3: CASSVAGQLNNSPLHF
DNA: TGTGCCAGCAGCGTCGCCGGACAGTTGAATAATTCACCCCTCCACTTT

J: TRBJ2-3
V: TRBV18
D: .
size: .
CDR3: CASSPRRVTDTQYF
DNA: TGTGCCAGCTCACCACGACGGGTCACAGATACGCAGTATTTT

J: TRBJ2-7
V: TRBV4-2
D: .
size: few
CDR3: CASSQEFRFSSYEQYF
DNA: TGTGCCAGCAGCCAAGAGTTCAGGTTCAGCTCCTACGAGCAGTACTTC

J: TRBJ2-7
V: TRBV7-9
D: .
size: few
CDR3: CASRWGPGYEQYF
DNA: TGTGCCAGCAGGTGGGGACCGGGGTATGAGCAGTACTTC

J: TRBJ2-3
V: TRBV28
D: TRBD2
size: few
CDR3: CASSLLAGADTQYF
DNA: TGTGCCAGCAGTTTACTGGCGGGGGCAGATACGCAGTATTTT

J: TRBJ1-2
V: TRBV6-2/TRBV6-3
D: .
size: many
CDR3: CATWEYGYTF
DNA: TGTGCCACCTGGGAGTATGGCTACACCTTC

J: TRBJ2-4
V: TRBV6-2/TRBV6-3
D: TRBD1
size: .
CDR3: CASSSAGTGIRQYF
DNA: TGTGCCAGCAGCTCCGCCGGGACAGGTATTAGGCAGTACTTC

J: TRBJ1-6
V: TRBV6-2/TRBV6-3
D: .
size: many
CDR3: CASSPRPGAYNSPLHF
DNA: TGTGCCAGCAGTCCGCGGCCAGGGGCCTATAATTCACCCCTCCACTTT

J: TRBJ1-1
V: TRBV19
D: .
size: few
CDR3: CASSIRGPLNTEAFF
DNA: TGTGCCAGTAGTATACGAGGACCGCTGAACACTGAAGCTTTCTTT

J: TRBJ2-3
V: TRBV6-1
D: TRBD1
size: many
CDR3: CASSRDSTPTDTQYF
DNA: TGTGCCAGCAGTAGGGACAGTACTCCCACAGATACGCAGTATTTT

J: TRBJ2-1
V: TRBV20-1
D: .
size: .
CDR3: CSATSSYNEQFF
DNA: TGCAGTGCTACTTCGAGTTACAATGAGCAGTTCTTC

J: TRBJ2-3
V: TRBV4-3
D: TRBD1
size: few
CDR3: CASSQEQGSTDTQYF
DNA: TGCGCCAGCAGCCAAGAACAGGGGAGCACAGATACGCAGTATTTT

J: TRBJ2-1
V: TRBV9
D: .
size: many
CDR3: CASSVSGGRYNEQFF
DNA: TGTGCCAGCAGCGTAAGTGGGGGACGTTACAATGAGCAGTTCTTC

J: TRBJ1-1
V: TRBV12-3/TRBV12-4
D: .
size: many
CDR3: CASSPGGPGTEAFF
DNA: TGTGCCAGCAGTCCCGGGGGCCCTGGGACTGAAGCTTTCTTT

J: TRBJ1-2
V: TRBV6-2/TRBV6-3
D: .
size: .
CDR3: CASSYEVSYGYTF
DNA: TGTGCCAGCAGTTACGAGGTTTCATATGGCTACACCTTC

J: TRBJ2-7
V: TRBV6-5
D: .
size: many
CDR3: CASSYGPAGRYEQYF
DNA: TGTGCCAGCAGTTACGGCCCGGCAGGGAGGTACGAGCAGTACTTC

J: TRBJ1-1
V: TRBV14
D: .
size: .
CDR3: CASSQERASGAFF
DNA: TGTGCCAGCAGCCAAGAGAGGGCCAGCGGGGCTTTCTTT

J: TRBJ2-3
V: TRBV20-1
D: TRBD2
size: many
CDR3: CSAPGTSGGRTDTQYF
DNA: TGCAGTGCTCCCGGGACTAGCGGGGGACGCACAGATACGCAGTATTTT

J: TRBJ1-1
V: TRBV11-2
D: TRBD1
size: many
CDR3: CASSPLVGGIRDRSQFF
DNA: TGTGCCAGCAGCCCGCTAGTCGGGGGGATCCGGGACAGGAGCCAGTTCTTT

J: TRBJ1-1
V: TRBV25-1
D: .
size: many
CDR3: CASSESQGRVWTEAFF
DNA: TGTGCCAGCAGTGAATCCCAGGGACGAGTTTGGACTGAAGCTTTCTTT

J: TRBJ2-2
V: TRBV3-1
D: TRBD2
size: many
CDR3: CASSPGLADTGELFF
DNA: TGTGCCAGCAGCCCGGGACTAGCGGACACCGGGGAGCTGTTTTTT

J: TRBJ1-5
V: TRBV6-5
D: .
size: many
CDR3: CATAATFNQPQHF
DNA: TGTGCCACAGCAGCGACTTTTAATCAGCCCCAGCATTTT

J: TRBJ2-5
V: TRBV29-1
D: TRBD2
size: few
CDR3: CSVARAGVGQETQYF
DNA: TGCAGCGTTGCCCGAGCGGGGGTAGGACAAGAGACCCAGTACTTC

J: TRBJ2-3
V: TRBV3-1
D: .
size: many
CDR3: CASSQLTSKAQYF
DNA: TGTGCCAGCAGCCAATTAACTAGCAAGGCGCAGTATTTT

J: TRBJ2-1
V: TRBV7-9
D: .
size: .
CDR3: CASSSTGTSYNEQFF
DNA: TGTGCCAGCAGCTCGACAGGGACTTCCTACAATGAGCAGTTCTTC

J: TRBJ1-1
V: TRBV20-1
D: TRBD1
size: .
CDR3: CSAGTGGGLGTEAFF
DNA: TGCAGTGCTGGGACAGGGGGCGGATTGGGCACTGAAGCTTTCTTT

J: TRBJ1-6
V: TRBV11-2
D: .
size: many
CDR3: CASSPGLGSYNSPLHF
DNA: TGTGCCAGCAGCCCAGGTCTGGGGTCCTATAATTCACCCCTCCACTTT

J: TRBJ2-3
V: TRBV7-7
D: TRBD1
size: many
CDR3: CASSLRQGADTQYF
DNA: TGTGCTAGCAGCTTAAGGCAGGGGGCAGATACGCAGTATTTT

J: TRBJ1-2
V: TRBV15
D: .
size: many
CDR3: CATSRDVRSYGYTF
DNA: TGTGCCACCAGCAGAGATGTCAGAAGTTATGGCTACACCTTC

J: TRBJ2-5
V: TRBV5-1
D: TRBD1
size: few
CDR3: CASSSTGGASTVETQYF
DNA: TGCGCCAGCAGCTCTACAGGGGGCGCGTCAACGGTAGAGACCCAGTACTTC

J: TRBJ2-1
V: TRBV6-5
D: TRBD2
size: .
CDR3: CASSSRTSSYNEQFF
DNA: TGTGCCAGCAGTTCGAGGACTAGCTCCTACAATGAGCAGTTCTTC

J: TRBJ1-2
V: TRBV5-4
D: .
size: few
CDR3: CASSSTLDNGYTF
DNA: TGTGCCAGCAGCTCTACTCTGGACAATGGCTACACCTTC

J: TRBJ2-2
V: TRBV7-9
D: .
size: .
CDR3: CASRPTGANTGELFF
DNA: TGTGCCAGCAGACCTACGGGGGCCAACACCGGGGAGCTGTTTTTT

J: TRBJ2-5
V: TRBV6-1
D: TRBD2
size: many
CDR3: CASSERLAAQETQYF
DNA: TGTGCCAGCAGTGAAAGACTAGCGGCCCAAGAGACCCAGTACTTC

J: TRBJ2-3
V: TRBV5-1
D: .
size: few
CDR3: CASSMSTDTQYF
DNA: TGCGCCAGCAGCATGAGCACAGATACGCAGTATTTT

J: TRBJ1-4
V: TRBV7-2
D: .
size: many
CDR3: CASSLLGANEKLFF
DNA: TGTGCCAGCAGCTTATTGGGGGCTAATGAAAAACTGTTTTTT

J: TRBJ2-7
V: TRBV4-3
D: TRBD2
size: few
CDR3: CASSQGPGLVYEQYF
DNA: TGCGCCAGCAGCCAAGGTCCGGGACTAGTTTACGAGCAGTACTTC

J: TRBJ1-1
V: TRBV12-3/TRBV12-4
D: TRBD1
size: few
CDR3: CASSYKGGADTEAFF
DNA: TGTGCCAGCAGTTATAAAGGGGGCGCGGACACTGAAGCTTTCTTT